This TCR beta chain derives from a study of control samples from healthy donors and cancer patients. Data came from immunoSEQ multiplex PCR; TCRdb stores just in-frame clones and leaves some out. The sample holds 150,000 to 200,000 clones, roughly 90% seen once. Trimming removed 7 bases at V and 8 bases at J, with 17 bases between. The germline V gene encodes CDR1 SEHNR and CDR2 FQNEAQ (reference sequence). The CDR3 covers 14 residues. Only one count was recorded for this clone. Sequences were obtained from blood. This receptor was identified in a woman aged 45-60 years in good health. The V gene is TRBV7-9, the J gene TRBJ2-2; D not certain. The CDR3 protein is CASTKESQRGELFF. The CDR3 DNA sequence: TGTGCCAGCACCAAGGAGTCCCAGCGAGGGGAGCTGTTTTTT.